The sequence of this T cell receptor (beta chain) was determined in a study of cytomegalovirus exposure and HLA in healthy donors. CDR1 and CDR2 (germline): MDHEN, SYDVKM. This CDR3 is built from 21 residues. Unmatched junction bases numbered 24, after V lost 5 bases and J lost 4 bases. Findings of the study overall: Follow-up analysis seemed to connect common viral pathogens with several of the most significant clusters identified.

The table lists this clone with a few counts. As yet, its antigen is unknown. The primer mix had 60 Vbeta and 13 Jbeta primers. The table came from immunoSEQ multiplex PCR; TCRdb's copy has only in-frame clones and leaves some out. Among 95,000 to 100,000 clones listed, less than 85% were seen once. The TCR originated in a male donor in good health and CMV-seronegative. The sequencing sample was made of PBMCs. The chain has TRBV28 and TRBJ1-5; 9 positions match TRBD1. CDR3 in amino acids: CASSGWTGDHGVIYGNQPQHF. The DNA of the CDR3 is TGTGCCAGCAGTGGATGGACAGGGGACCATGGTGTAATATATGGAAATCAGCCCCAGCATTTT.